One sample yielded the 2 T cell receptor beta chains listed below, sequenced in a study of blood T cell repertoires in COVID-19 (dated by TCRdb to 2020 to 2022). The library relied on the immunoSEQ multiplex PCR assay. Held by TCRdb, this immuneACCESS table contains in-frame sequences only and omits some clones. Under half of the omission traces to an unresolved V gene where checked; the cause of the rest is unknown. A total of about 26,000 clones appear in this sample, about 90% of them only once. The ten biggest clones cover around 2.8% of the sample. Source material: peripheral blood. Receptors originate from a human donor in a cohort sampled during active COVID-19.

The chain employs TRBV7-2 and TRBJ2-1; the D is unclear. CDR3 size: 12 residues. Germline CDR1 is SGHTA and CDR2 is FQGNSA. V lost 3 bases to trimming and J lost 2 bases, with 2 bases between them. Here the CDR3 DNA reads TGTGCCAGCAGCTTTACCTACAATGAGCAGTTCTTC. This encodes CASSFTYNEQFF.

This chain joins TRBV6-5 and TRBJ2-7; TRBD2 agrees at 12 bases. The CDR3 runs to 13 residues. J gave up 6 bases and V 11 bases, and 8 bases lay outside the gene matches. CDR1 and CDR2 (germline): MNHEY, SVGAGI. The CDR3 nucleotides are TGTGCCGTGGGACTAGCGGGTCCCGGCGAGCAGTACTTC. This gives the protein CAVGLAGPGEQYF.